This TCR beta chain appears in the sequencing data of a study of shared clonotypes between healthy human individuals (dated by TCRdb to the early 2020s). Regarding the research as a whole: The cohort comprised two women and a few men aged 18 to 49 years. For each donor, three plates each were used for CD4 naive and CD4 memory, two plates were used for CD8 naive, and one plate was used for CD8 memory. Leukapheresis yielded between about 0.8 and 9.5 billion PBMCs per donor. The study deeply sequenced blood TCR repertoires of roughly five healthy adults to estimate repertoire size and the extent of clonotype sharing between individuals. To increase sequencing depth and limit assay-specific biases, different laboratories used diverse techniques to prepare libraries and sequence TCR repertoires.

The donors were healthy, HIV-negative adults with no recently reported acute infections or vaccinations. Every donor was a Caucasian adult living in Nashville, Tennessee, USA. CD4+ T cells were enriched through magnetic negative selection, after which naive cells were positively selected on CD45RA and the remaining negative fraction served as the memory subset. After blood collection by leukapheresis, PBMCs were isolated using Ficoll-Histopaque density gradient centrifugation and then cryopreserved in the vapor phase of liquid nitrogen. Analytical flow cytometry was used to check the purity and quantity of every magnetically sorted T cell population. Genomic DNA was isolated from every sorted fraction and measured by UV absorbance on a Nanodrop 2000c. Using the deep immunoSEQ assay, TCR CDR3 regions were amplified from genomic DNA by multiplex PCR. For each cell subset, the extracted genomic DNA was distributed evenly across all wells of several immunoSEQ 96-well plates, and each plate served as one replicate. Each replicate PCR for sorted subsets received about 220 ng genomic DNA, equal to roughly 30,000 T cell genomes. The purified libraries were quantified using a Qubit 3.0 fluorometer, sized with a Bioanalyzer 2100, and then quantified again using the KAPA Library Quantification kit. Every immunoSEQ 96-well plate was sequenced on a dedicated single-read 150-cycle Illumina NextSeq 550 flow cell. Per the source publication's procedure: The immunoSEQ output contained only junctional sequences without quality scores, so filtering could not match that applied to full-length reads. To assign V/J genes and CDR3, sequences were annotated against IMGT germline references using PyIR, a Python wrapper for IgBLAST v1.9. Reads were filtered out if the reads had weak V/J assignments (E-value above 1e-6), no CDR3, stop codons, out-of-frame junctions, or ambiguous translated residues. V3J clonotypes were defined by identical inferred V gene, J gene, and CDR3 amino acid sequence. Percentage overlap between repertoires was calculated by dividing the number of shared unique clonotypes by the size of the smaller repertoire. Three approaches were used to assess repertoire richness: RTK rarefaction, the Chao1 estimator, and Recon v2.1 estimates of unobserved clonotypes. For all TCRbeta clonotypes obtained by the gDNA method from a few donors, generation probabilities were computed with OLGA. Here the immuneACCESS table is served through TCRdb, limited to in-frame sequences with V and J called. Missing clones are a known gap in these copies; in checked studies unresolved V genes cover under half, and the rest lacks a known reason. V, J and clone size derive from that table, while D and trimming were established from the DNA sequence. Recorded for this sample are a few million clones; about 92% of them occurred a single time. The ten largest account for 0.11% to 0.15% of the sample.

Concerning this clone: The target of this receptor is not known. No qualities accompany the bases; no much larger clone lies one base away.

V and J lose 4 bases and 0 bases, and a span of 14 bases separates them. CDR3 length: 17 amino acids, cysteine to phenylalanine. The entry retains the CDR3 DNA only, 51 bases that are in frame from base 1. Here is what the overall study found, with its caveats: Naive subsets generally had larger estimated clonotype richness than memory subsets. Even with the large sequencing depth, rarefaction of the sorted-subset datasets indicated that sequencing was incomplete. Pairwise subsampling indicated that sequencing depth was expected to affect the degree of clonotype sharing among donors. Clonotypes shared by all four sorted-subset donors showed higher generation probabilities than non-shared clonotypes. Sharing across a handful of donors was observed for about 4.8% of naive CD4, 3% to 3.5% of naive CD8, about 2.3% of memory CD4, and around 0.44% of memory CD8 clonotypes. Only blood was sampled, and tissue TCR repertoires likely differ from those in blood. Because the study included a small number of donors, the genetic and exposure-history diversity represented was limited.

The TCR sequence derives from a man younger than 35 in good health. The chain links TRBV5-7 with TRBJ2-6; a tentative D call is TRBD1 (6 bases match). TRBV5-7 is identified as an open reading frame with a role that is uncertain. The sequencing sample was made of naive CD4+ T cells sorted from blood. The cell subset or site label for this specimen denotes: CD45RA+ positively selected. DNA sequence: TGTGCCAGCAGCAACAGGGTGGAGTTCTCTGGGGCCAACGTCCTGACTTTC. Its protein is CASSNRVEFSGANVLTF.